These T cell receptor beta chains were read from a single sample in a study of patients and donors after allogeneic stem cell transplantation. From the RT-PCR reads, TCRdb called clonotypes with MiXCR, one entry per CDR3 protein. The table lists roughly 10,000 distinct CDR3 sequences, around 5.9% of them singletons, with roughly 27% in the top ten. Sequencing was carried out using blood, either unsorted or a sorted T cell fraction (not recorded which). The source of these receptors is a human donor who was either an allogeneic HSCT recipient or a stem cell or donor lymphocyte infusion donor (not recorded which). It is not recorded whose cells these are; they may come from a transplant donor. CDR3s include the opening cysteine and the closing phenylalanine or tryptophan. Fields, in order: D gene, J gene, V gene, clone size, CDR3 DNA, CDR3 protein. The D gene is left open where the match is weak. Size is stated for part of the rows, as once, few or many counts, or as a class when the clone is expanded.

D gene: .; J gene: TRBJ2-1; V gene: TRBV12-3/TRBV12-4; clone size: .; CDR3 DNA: TGTGCCAGCAGTTCGGGGTCAGGGCGAGGGGGCAATGAGCAGTTCTTC; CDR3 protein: CASSSGSGRGGNEQFF
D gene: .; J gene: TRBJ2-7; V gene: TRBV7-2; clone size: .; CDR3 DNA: TGTGCCAGCAGCTTAGTCCTGGGGCCGGCCGAGCAGTACTTC; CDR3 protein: CASSLVLGPAEQYF
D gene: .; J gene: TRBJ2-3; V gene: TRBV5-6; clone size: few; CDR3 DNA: TGTGCCAGCAGCTTAGCGGGTAAGAGCACAGATACGCAGTATTTT; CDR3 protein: CASSLAGKSTDTQYF
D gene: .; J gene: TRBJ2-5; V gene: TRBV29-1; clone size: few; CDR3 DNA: TGCAGCGCCGGAGCGACCCAAGAGACCCAGTACTTC; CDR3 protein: CSAGATQETQYF
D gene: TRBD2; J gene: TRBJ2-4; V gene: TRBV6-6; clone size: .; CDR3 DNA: TGTGCCAGCAGAGGACTAGCGGGAGTGACCAAAAACATTCAGTACTTC; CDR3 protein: CASRGLAGVTKNIQYF
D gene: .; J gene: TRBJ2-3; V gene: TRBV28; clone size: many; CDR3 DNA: TGTGCCAGCAGTTTTCGTGGCCGGGGGCGGGATACGCAGTATTTT; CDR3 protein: CASSFRGRGRDTQYF
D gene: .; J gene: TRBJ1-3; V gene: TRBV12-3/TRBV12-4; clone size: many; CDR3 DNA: TGTGCCACCGAAGGGGATATAAACTCTGTCGAAAACACCATATATTTT; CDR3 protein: CATEGDINSVENTIYF
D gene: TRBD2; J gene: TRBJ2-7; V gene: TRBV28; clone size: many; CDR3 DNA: TGTGCCAGCAGTCCTGGGACTAGCGGGAGCGAGCAGTACTTC; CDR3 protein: CASSPGTSGSEQYF
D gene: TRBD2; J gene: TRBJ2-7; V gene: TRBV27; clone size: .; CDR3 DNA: TGTGCCAGTCTCGGGGGGACGAGCTCCTACGAGCAGTACTTC; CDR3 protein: CASLGGTSSYEQYF
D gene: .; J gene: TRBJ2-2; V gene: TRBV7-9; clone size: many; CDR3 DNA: TGTGCCAGCAGCCCACAGACAGTCACCGGGGAGCTGTTTTTT; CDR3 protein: CASSPQTVTGELFF
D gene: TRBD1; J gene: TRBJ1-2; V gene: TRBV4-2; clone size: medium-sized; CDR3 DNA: TGTGCCAGCAGCCGCCGGACAGGGGAGGGTGGCTACACCTTC; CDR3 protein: CASSRRTGEGGYTF
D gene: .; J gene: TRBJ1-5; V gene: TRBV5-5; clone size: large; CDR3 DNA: TGTGCCAGCAGCGTAGGACAGATCAGCAATCAGCCCCAGCATTTT; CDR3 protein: CASSVGQISNQPQHF
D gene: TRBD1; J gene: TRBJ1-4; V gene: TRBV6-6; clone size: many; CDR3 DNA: TGTGCCAGCGCCGGACAGGGGGCCTCTTATGAAAAACTGTTTTTT; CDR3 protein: CASAGQGASYEKLFF
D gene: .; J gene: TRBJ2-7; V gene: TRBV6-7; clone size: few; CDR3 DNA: TGTGCCAGCACCGGCGAGCAGTACTTC; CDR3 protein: CASTGEQYF
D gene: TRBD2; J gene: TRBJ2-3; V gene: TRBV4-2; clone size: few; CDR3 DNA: TGTGCCAGCAGCCAAGTGGGCGCAGCGGGAGGGTTCACAGATACGCAGTATTTT; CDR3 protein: CASSQVGAAGGFTDTQYF
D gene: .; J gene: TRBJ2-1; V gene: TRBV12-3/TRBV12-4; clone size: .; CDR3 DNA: TGTGCCAGCAGTTTAAATCTAGAGCAGTTCTTC; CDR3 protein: CASSLNLEQFF
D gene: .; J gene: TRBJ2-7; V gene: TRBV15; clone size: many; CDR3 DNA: TGTGCCACCAGCAGAGATATGGCAGGCACTGAGCAGTACTTC; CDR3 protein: CATSRDMAGTEQYF
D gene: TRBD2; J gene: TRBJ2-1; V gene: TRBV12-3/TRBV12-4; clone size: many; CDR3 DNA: TGTGCCAGCAGACCGGGAGGGACTGGGTACAATGAGCAGTTCTTC; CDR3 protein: CASRPGGTGYNEQFF
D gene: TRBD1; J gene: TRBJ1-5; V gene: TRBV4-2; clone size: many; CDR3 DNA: TGTGCCAGCAGCCAACAACAGGGGAGTAGCAATCAGCCCCAGCATTTT; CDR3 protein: CASSQQQGSSNQPQHF
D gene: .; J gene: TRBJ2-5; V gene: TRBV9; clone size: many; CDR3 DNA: TGTGCCAGCAGCGTTCGCGGGTTAGGAGAGACCCAGTACTTC; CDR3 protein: CASSVRGLGETQYF
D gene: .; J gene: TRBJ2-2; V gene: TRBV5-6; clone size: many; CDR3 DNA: TGTGCCAGCAGCCTCTTACAGGGACTTTTCACCGGGGAGCTGTTTTTT; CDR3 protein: CASSLLQGLFTGELFF
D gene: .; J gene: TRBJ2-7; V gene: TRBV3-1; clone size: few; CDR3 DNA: TGTGCCAGCAGCCAAGTCCGTAACCAGAGAATCACCTACGAGCAGTACTTC; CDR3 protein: CASSQVRNQRITYEQYF
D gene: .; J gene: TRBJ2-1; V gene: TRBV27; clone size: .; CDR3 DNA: TGTGCCAGCAGTTGGGGGATTTCTGGAAAGCAGTTCTTC; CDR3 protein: CASSWGISGKQFF
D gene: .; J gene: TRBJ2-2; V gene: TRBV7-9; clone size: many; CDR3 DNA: TGTGCCAGCAGCTTAGAGGCAGGGCGGTCCGGGGAGCTGTTTTTT; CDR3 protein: CASSLEAGRSGELFF
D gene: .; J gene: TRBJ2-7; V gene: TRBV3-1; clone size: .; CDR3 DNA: TGTGCCAGCAGCTCAACAGAAGCGGGCGAGCAGTACTTC; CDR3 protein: CASSSTEAGEQYF
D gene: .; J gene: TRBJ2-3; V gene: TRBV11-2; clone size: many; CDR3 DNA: TGTGCCAGCAGCGAAGGGACATCCCCGACGCAGTATTTT; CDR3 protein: CASSEGTSPTQYF
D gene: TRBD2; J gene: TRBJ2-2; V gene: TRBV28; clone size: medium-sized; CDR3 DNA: TGTGCCAGCAGTTTAGACGGACTAGCGGGAGCCGGGGAGCTGTTTTTT; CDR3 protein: CASSLDGLAGAGELFF
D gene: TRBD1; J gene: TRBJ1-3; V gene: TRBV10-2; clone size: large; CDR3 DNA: TGCGCCAGCAGTGAGACAGGGGCTGGAAACACCATATATTTT; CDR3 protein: CASSETGAGNTIYF
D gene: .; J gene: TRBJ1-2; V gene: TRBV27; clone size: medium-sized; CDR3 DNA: TGTGCCAGCGGATTGGCTCGGGCCGACTACACCTTC; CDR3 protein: CASGLARADYTF
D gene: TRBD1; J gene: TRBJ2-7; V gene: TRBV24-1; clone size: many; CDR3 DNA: TGTGCCACCAGTGAGGGGACAGGGGGAATACAGTACTTC; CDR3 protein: CATSEGTGGIQYF
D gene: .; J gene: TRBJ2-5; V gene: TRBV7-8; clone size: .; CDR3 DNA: TGTGCCAGCAGTACAGGGTCCGCTAGCGGTAAAGAGACCCAGTACTTC; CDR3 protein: CASSTGSASGKETQYF
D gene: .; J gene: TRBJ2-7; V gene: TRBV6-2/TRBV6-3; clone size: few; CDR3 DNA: TGTGCCAGCAGTTACTCGAACGGGCACAGGTCCTACGAGCAGTACTTC; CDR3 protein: CASSYSNGHRSYEQYF
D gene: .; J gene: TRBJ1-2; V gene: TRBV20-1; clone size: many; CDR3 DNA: TGCAGTGCTAGAGATCCGGTACTGGATTGGCGCTACACCTTC; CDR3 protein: CSARDPVLDWRYTF
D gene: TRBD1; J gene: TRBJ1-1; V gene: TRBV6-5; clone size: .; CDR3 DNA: TGTGCCAGCAGGCCAACGGGACAGGGGCTCTTGGCTGAAGCTTTCTTT; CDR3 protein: CASRPTGQGLLAEAFF
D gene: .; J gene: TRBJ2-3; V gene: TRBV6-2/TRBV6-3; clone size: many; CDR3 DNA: TGTGCCAGCAGTTATGGCGGGAGCACAGATACGCAGTATTTT; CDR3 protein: CASSYGGSTDTQYF
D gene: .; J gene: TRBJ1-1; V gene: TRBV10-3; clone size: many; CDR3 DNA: TGTGCCATCAGTGAATGGGGGGCAGGGGAAAAGGGGAACACTGAAGCTTTCTTT; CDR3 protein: CAISEWGAGEKGNTEAFF
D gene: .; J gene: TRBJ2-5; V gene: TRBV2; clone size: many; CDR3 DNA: TGTGCCAGCAGAGGGGAAGCCACACGGGGAGAGACCCAGTACTTC; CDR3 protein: CASRGEATRGETQYF
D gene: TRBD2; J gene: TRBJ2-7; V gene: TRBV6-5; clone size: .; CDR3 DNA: TGTGCCAGCAGTTACGCGGGACTAGCGGGAGCGGTCGAGCAGTACTTC; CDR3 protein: CASSYAGLAGAVEQYF
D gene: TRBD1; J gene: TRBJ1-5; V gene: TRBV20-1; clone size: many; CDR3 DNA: TGCAGTGCTAGGGGGGACAGGGGGCTTCAGCCCCAGCATTTT; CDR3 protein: CSARGDRGLQPQHF
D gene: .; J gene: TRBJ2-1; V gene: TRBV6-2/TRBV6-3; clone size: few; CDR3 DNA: TGTGCCAGCAGTTACATAGCGGCTGAGCAGTTCTTC; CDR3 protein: CASSYIAAEQFF